These 11 T cell receptor beta chains originate from one sample sequenced in a study of beta chain features in type 1 diabetes. The authors reverse transcribed all of the isolated RNA, so sequencing captured expressed TCRB transcripts. The repertoire was sequenced with immunoSEQ multiplex PCR; TCRdb's copy has only in-frame clones and lacks some. The sample yields some 240,000 clones, 16% seen once. Study-wide findings and caveats: Researchers report that Type 1 diabetes patients had moderately but significantly shorter TCRB CDR3s across all four CD4+ subsets.

These TCRs are of unknown antigen specificity. Sequencing input: naive CD4+ T cells from blood. All receptors come from a man younger than 40 with type 1 diabetes.

This clone has just a few counts. The chain combines TRBV2 with TRBJ1-1; 7 bases agree with TRBD1. The CDR3 totals 11 residues. Unmatched junction bases numbered 1, after V lost 6 bases and J lost 6 bases. Germline V CDR1 and CDR2: SNHLY, FYNNEI. CDR3 amino acids: CASRGTAEAFF. Here the CDR3 DNA reads TGTGCCAGCAGGGGGACAGCTGAAGCTTTCTTT.

The CDR3 here is CASSTLLAGESHQSPQYF. The CDR3, as DNA: TGTGCCAGCAGTACTCTACTAGCGGGGGAGAGTCATCAAAGTCCGCAGTATTTT. The gene calls are TRBV27 and TRBJ2-3, with 11 bases identical to TRBD2. The CDR3 sequence is 18 residues long. J lost 10 bases, V lost 5 bases, and 20 bases had no gene match. Germline V lookup: CDR1 MNHEY, CDR2 SMNVEV (reference sequence).

This clone was found a few times. The chain recombines TRBV7-2 with TRBJ1-5; D not resolved. The CDR3 has 13 residues. Trimming took 0 bases from V and 5 from J, leaving 5 bases between them. Germline lookup yields CDR1 SGHTA and CDR2 FQGNSA. Here the CDR3 DNA reads TGTGCCAGCAGCTTAGCGAGGGATCAGCCCCAGCATTTT. Translation gives CASSLARDQPQHF.

This clone was picked up a small number of times. The chain joins TRBV7-9 to TRBJ2-3, with D perhaps matching TRBD1 (5 bases). Germline V gene data show CDR1 as SEHNR and CDR2 as FQNEAQ (reference sequence). V was clipped by 4 bases and J by 4 bases, with 9 bases between them. This CDR3 contains 13 residues. The CDR3 coding sequence is TGTGCCAGCAGCTCACAGGTAGCAGATACGCAGTATTTT. It is translated as CASSSQVADTQYF.

This clone was counted a few times. The gene calls are TRBV29-1 and TRBJ1-2; weak D call: TRBD1 (5 bases). Looked up from germline, CDR1 is SQVTM and CDR2 is ANQGSEA. V gave up 6 bases and J gave up 4 bases, with 12 bases separating them. The CDR3 loop spans 12 amino acids. In DNA form, the CDR3 reads TGCAGCGTGGGGGACGGCTCCTATGGCTACACCTTC. This codes for CSVGDGSYGYTF.

V usage is TRBV4-1 and J usage is TRBJ2-3, with a tentative D call TRBD2 (5 bases). Germline CDR1 and CDR2: MGHRA and YSYEKL. CDR3 length: 15 amino acids. Trimming removed 0 bases at V and 7 bases at J, with 14 bases between. CDR3 residues: CASSQDLGGIYTQYF. In nucleotides, the CDR3 is TGCGCCAGCAGCCAAGATTTAGGAGGCATATATACGCAGTATTTT.

The chain joins TRBV9 to TRBJ2-3, with unresolved D. Germline assignment: CDR1 SGDLS and CDR2 YYNGEE. The CDR3 has 15 amino acids. V gave up 4 bases and J gave up 3 bases, with 15 bases separating them. The CDR3 loop reads CASSTRPESTDTQYF. CDR3 in DNA: TGTGCCAGCAGCACACGACCAGAGTCGACAGATACGCAGTATTTT.

This rearrangement joins TRBV11-1 to TRBJ2-2; no firm D call. The CDR3 has 14 residues. V was clipped by 0 bases and J by 1 base, with 3 bases between them. CDR1 and CDR2 from the germline V gene are SGHAT and FQDESV (reference sequence). The CDR3 nucleotides are TGTGCCAGCAGCTTAGCGGAGAACACCGGGGAGCTGTTTTTT. Protein: CASSLAENTGELFF.

This clone was counted only a few times. The CDR3 DNA reads TGTGCCAGCGTCCGGGACAGGGCTGGGGAGCTGTTTTTT. Protein sequence: CASVRDRAGELFF. V usage is TRBV5-4 and J usage is TRBJ2-2, with 9 positions matching TRBD1. The germline gives CDR1 SGHNT, CDR2 YYREEE (reference sequence). This CDR3 comprises 13 residues. The ends lost 7 bases at V and 8 bases at J; junction bases unmatched: 6.

The chain has TRBV5-1 and TRBJ2-6; D remains ambiguous. CDR1 and CDR2 from the germline V gene are SGHRS and YFSETQ. Trimming removed 3 bases from V and 0 bases from J, with 4 bases in between. This CDR3 region has 14 residues. The DNA for the CDR3 is TGCGCCAGCAGCTGGGACTCTGGGGCCAACGTCCTGACTTTC. Translated, it gives CASSWDSGANVLTF.

To note about this clone: This specimen includes other DNA sequences encoding the same CDR3. The chain couples TRBV30 to TRBJ2-1; D may be TRBD2 (6 bases). The CDR3 has 11 residues. Germline CDR1 is GTSNPN and CDR2 is SVGIG (reference sequence). Deletions cut 4 bases from V and 7 bases from J, with 8 bases between. For the CDR3, the DNA is TGTGCCTGGATGGGGAGGAATGAGCAGTTCTTC. This encodes CAWMGRNEQFF.